Listed below are T cell receptor beta chains from one sample, sequenced in a study of T cell repertoires and HLA-DP antigens. Assay: immunoSEQ multiplex PCR; the TCRdb copy retains only in-frame clones and omits some. In the table there are approximately 90,000 clones, 86% of which are singletons. No antigen has been assigned to these receptors. The sample was CD4+ T cells from PBMCs. The receptors come from a middle-aged man in good health and CMV-seronegative. The CDR3 runs from the conserved cysteine through the conserved F or W. The D gene is left open where the match is weak.

V	D	J	CDR3	DNA
TRBV9	TRBD2	TRBJ2-3	CASSPRERGYTDTQYF	TGTGCCAGCAGCCCCCGAGAGCGGGGTTACACAGATACGCAGTATTTT
TRBV11-2	TRBD2	TRBJ2-3	CASSLVSGGALDTQYF	TGTGCCAGCAGCTTAGTTAGCGGGGGGGCCTTAGATACGCAGTATTTT
TRBV2	-	TRBJ1-2	CASSEITGNYGYTF	TGTGCCAGCAGCGAAATTACAGGGAACTATGGCTACACCTTC
TRBV7-2	-	TRBJ2-5	CASSLESRGPETQYF	TGTGCCAGCAGCTTAGAGAGCAGGGGCCCAGAGACCCAGTACTTC
TRBV7-3	-	TRBJ1-1	CASSVGPNTEAFF	TGTGCCAGCAGCGTCGGACCTAACACTGAAGCTTTCTTT
TRBV4-1	-	TRBJ1-6	CASSQDSAGSSYNSPLHF	TGCGCCAGCAGCCAAGATAGTGCGGGGAGCTCCTATAATTCACCCCTCCACTTT
TRBV18	-	TRBJ2-1	CASSPLNEQFF	TGTGCCAGCTCACCTCTTAATGAGCAGTTCTTC
TRBV10-1	-	TRBJ2-7	CGTWGEQYF	TGCGGGACTTGGGGCGAGCAGTACTTC
TRBV28	-	TRBJ2-7	CASSSRQESYEQYF	TGTGCCAGCAGTTCCCGACAGGAATCCTACGAGCAGTACTTC
TRBV6-1	-	TRBJ2-2	CASTPSWVSGELFF	TGTGCCAGCACCCCTTCGTGGGTCTCCGGGGAGCTGTTTTTT
TRBV7-2	TRBD2	TRBJ2-7	CASSFSGGGYEQYF	TGTGCCAGCAGCTTTAGCGGGGGGGGCTACGAGCAGTACTTC